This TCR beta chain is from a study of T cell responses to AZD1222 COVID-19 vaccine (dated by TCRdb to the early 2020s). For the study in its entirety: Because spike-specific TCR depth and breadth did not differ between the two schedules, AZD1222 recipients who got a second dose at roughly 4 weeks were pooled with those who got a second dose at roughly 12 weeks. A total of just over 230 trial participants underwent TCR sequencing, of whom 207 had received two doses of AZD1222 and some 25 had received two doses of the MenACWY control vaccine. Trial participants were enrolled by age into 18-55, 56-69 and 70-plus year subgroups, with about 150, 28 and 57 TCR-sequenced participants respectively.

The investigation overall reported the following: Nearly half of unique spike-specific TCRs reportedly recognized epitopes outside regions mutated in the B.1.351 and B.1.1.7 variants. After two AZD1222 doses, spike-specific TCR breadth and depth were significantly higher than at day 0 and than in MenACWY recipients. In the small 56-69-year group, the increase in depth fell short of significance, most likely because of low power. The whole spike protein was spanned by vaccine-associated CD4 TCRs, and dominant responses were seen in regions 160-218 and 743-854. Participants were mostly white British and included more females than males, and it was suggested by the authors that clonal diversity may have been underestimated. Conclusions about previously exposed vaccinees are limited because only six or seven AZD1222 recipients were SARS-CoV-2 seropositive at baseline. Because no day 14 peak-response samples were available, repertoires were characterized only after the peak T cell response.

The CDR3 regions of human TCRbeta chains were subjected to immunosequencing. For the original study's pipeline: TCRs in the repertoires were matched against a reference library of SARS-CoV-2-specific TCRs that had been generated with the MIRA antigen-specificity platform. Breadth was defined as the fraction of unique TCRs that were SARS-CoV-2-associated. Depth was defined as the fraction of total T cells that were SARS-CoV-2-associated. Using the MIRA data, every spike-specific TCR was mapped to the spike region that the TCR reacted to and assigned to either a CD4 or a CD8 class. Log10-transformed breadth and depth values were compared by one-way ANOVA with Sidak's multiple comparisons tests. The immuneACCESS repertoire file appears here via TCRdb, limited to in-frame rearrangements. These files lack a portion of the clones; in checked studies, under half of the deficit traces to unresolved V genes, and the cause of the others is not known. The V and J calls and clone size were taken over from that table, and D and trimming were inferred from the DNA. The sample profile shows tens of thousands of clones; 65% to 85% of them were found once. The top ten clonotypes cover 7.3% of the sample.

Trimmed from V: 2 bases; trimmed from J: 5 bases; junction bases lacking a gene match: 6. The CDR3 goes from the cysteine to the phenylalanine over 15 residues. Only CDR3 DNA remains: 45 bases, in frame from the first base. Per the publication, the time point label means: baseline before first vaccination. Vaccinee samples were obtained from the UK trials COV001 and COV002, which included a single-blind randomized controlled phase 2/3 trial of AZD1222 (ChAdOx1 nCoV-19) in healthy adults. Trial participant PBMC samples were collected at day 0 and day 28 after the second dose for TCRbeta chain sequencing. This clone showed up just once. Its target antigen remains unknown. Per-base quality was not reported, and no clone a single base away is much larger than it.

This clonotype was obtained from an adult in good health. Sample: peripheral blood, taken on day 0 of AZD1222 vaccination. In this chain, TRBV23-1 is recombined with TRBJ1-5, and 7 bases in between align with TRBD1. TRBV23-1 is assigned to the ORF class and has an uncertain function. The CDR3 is CASSQARDRYQPQHF. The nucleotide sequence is TGCGCCAGCAGTCAAGCCCGGGACAGATATCAGCCCCAGCATTTT.